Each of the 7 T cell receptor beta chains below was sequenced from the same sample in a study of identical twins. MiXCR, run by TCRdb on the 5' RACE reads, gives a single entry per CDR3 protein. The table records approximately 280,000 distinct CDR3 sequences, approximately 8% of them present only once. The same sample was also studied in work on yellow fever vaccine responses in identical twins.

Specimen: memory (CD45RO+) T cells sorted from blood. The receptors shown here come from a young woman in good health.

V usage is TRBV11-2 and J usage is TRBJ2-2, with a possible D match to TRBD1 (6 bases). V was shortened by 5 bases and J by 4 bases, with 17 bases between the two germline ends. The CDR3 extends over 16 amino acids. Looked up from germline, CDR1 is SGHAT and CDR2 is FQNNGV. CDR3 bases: TGTGCCAGCAGCCGAGAAGGCCAAGGGGGCACCGGGGAGCTGTTTTTT. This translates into CASSREGQGGTGELFF.

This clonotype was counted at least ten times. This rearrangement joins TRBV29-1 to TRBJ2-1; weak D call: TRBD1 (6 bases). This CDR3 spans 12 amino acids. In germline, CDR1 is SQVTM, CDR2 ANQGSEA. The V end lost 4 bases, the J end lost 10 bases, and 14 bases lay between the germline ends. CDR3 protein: CSVGAGVTEQFF. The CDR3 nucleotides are TGCAGCGTTGGGGCAGGGGTAACGGAGCAGTTCTTC.

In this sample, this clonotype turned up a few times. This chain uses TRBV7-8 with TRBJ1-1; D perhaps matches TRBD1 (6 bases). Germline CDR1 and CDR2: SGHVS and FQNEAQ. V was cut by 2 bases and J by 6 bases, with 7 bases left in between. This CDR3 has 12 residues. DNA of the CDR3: TGTGCCAGCAGCTTACGGACAGCTGAAGCTTTCTTT. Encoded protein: CASSLRTAEAFF.

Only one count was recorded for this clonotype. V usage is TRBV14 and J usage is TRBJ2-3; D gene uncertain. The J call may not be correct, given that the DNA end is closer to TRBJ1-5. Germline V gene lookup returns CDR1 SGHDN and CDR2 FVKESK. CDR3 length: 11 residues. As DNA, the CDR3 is TGTGCCAGCAGCCAAGAGCATACGCAGCATTTT. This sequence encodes CASSQEHTQHF.

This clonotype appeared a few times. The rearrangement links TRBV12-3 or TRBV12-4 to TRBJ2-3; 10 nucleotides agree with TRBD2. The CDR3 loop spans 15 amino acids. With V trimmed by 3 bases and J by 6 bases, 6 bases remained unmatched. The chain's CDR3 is CASSFLAGGGDTQYF. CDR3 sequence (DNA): TGTGCCAGCAGTTTCTTAGCGGGAGGTGGTGATACGCAGTATTTT.

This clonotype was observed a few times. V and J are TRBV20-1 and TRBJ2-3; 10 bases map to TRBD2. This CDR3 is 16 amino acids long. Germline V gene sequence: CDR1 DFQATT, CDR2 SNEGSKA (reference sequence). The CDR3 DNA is TGCAGCACTCCGTCTGGGAGCGGGGGGGTCGCAGATACGCAGTATTTT. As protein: CSTPSGSGGVADTQYF.

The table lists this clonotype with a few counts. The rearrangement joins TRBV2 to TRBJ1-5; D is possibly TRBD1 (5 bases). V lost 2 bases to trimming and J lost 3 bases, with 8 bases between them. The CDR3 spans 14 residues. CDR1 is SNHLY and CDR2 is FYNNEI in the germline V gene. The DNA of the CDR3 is TGTGCCAGCAGTGAATCAGGGAACAATCAGCCCCAGCATTTT. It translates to CASSESGNNQPQHF.